The TCR beta chain described here comes from a study of CD8 T cells in ankylosing spondylitis. Whole-study findings and limits: Typical of ankylosing spondylitis blood, it appeared, was a TCR beta motif of roughly eight highly homologous variants.

TCRdb used MiXCR to reprocess the 5' RACE reads, holding one entry per CDR3 protein. The sample carries about 200,000 distinct CDR3 sequences, roughly 13% recorded once. Germline CDR1 is DFQATT and CDR2 is SNEGSKA (reference sequence). The CDR3 extends over 14 amino acids. J gave up 8 bases and V 3 bases, and 7 bases lay outside the gene matches. As regards this clonotype: Its antigen is undetermined.

This chain joins TRBV20-1 and TRBJ2-1; 10 nucleotides line up with TRBD1. The material sequenced was blood, either unsorted or a sorted T cell fraction (not recorded which). The clonotype comes from a male donor with ankylosing spondylitis or in good health (not recorded which). The CDR3 DNA reads TGCAGTGCTAGGGGTTGGGACAGGGGCTATGAGCAGTTCTTC. Translating gives CSARGWDRGYEQFF.